These 5 T cell receptor beta chains came from one sample sequenced in a study of cytomegalovirus exposure and HLA in healthy donors. The PCR was carried out with 60 Vbeta primers and 13 Jbeta primers. Some clones are missing from TCRdb's copy, which holds only in-frame ones; the method was immunoSEQ multiplex PCR. The sample shows 110,000 or so clones, 13% to 15% of them seen only once. The source material was PBMCs. Every receptor here comes from a female donor in good health and CMV-seronegative.

This clone showed up just a few times. This chain links TRBV4-1 with TRBJ1-6; D may be TRBD1 (6 bases). V dropped 0 bases and J dropped 7 bases, with 10 bases sitting between them. Germline CDR1 reads MGHRA; CDR2 reads YSYEKL. The CDR3 spans 15 residues. CDR3 bases: TGCGCCAGCAGCCAAGATGTAGGACAGAATTCACCCCTCCACTTT. Protein: CASSQDVGQNSPLHF.

The chain carries TRBV5-8 and TRBJ1-4; perhaps TRBD1 as D (6 bases). V dropped 4 bases and J dropped 7 bases, with 17 bases sitting between them. CDR1 is SGHTS and CDR2 is YDEGEE in the germline V gene. The CDR3 extends over 15 amino acids. The CDR3: CASSGPPRGFEKLFF. For the CDR3, the DNA is TGTGCCAGCAGCGGGCCGCCCAGGGGATTTGAAAAACTGTTTTTT.

This clone was recorded a few times. The V and J genes are TRBV5-4 and TRBJ1-1, with 7 bases identical to TRBD1. Germline V gives CDR1 SGHNT, CDR2 YYREEE (reference sequence). This CDR3 is 15 amino acids long. V shed 4 bases and J 5 bases; nucleotides not matched to a gene: 11. This chain's CDR3 is CASSAEYRGSTEAFF. The CDR3 nucleotides read TGTGCCAGCAGCGCCGAATACAGGGGTTCTACTGAAGCTTTCTTT.

Only a few counts were recorded for this clone. V is TRBV4-3 and J is TRBJ2-1; 10 bases line up with TRBD1. The junction had 12 bases not matched to a gene; V was cut back by 4 bases and J by 12 bases. Germline V lookup: CDR1 LGHNA, CDR2 YSLEER. The length of the CDR3 is 15 residues. This CDR3 is CASSPGTGDTLGQFF. The CDR3 DNA sequence: TGCGCCAGCAGCCCGGGGACAGGGGATACGCTTGGGCAGTTCTTC.

The V call is TRBV18, the J call TRBJ1-1, with TRBD1 identical over 7 bases. V lost 3 bases, J lost 0 bases, and 7 bases stayed unmatched. The length of the CDR3 is 16 residues. CDR1 and CDR2 (germline): KGHSH, LQKENI. In DNA form, the CDR3 reads TGTGCCAGCTCACCCCCCGACAGGGAAATGAACACTGAAGCTTTCTTT. It codes for CASSPPDREMNTEAFF.